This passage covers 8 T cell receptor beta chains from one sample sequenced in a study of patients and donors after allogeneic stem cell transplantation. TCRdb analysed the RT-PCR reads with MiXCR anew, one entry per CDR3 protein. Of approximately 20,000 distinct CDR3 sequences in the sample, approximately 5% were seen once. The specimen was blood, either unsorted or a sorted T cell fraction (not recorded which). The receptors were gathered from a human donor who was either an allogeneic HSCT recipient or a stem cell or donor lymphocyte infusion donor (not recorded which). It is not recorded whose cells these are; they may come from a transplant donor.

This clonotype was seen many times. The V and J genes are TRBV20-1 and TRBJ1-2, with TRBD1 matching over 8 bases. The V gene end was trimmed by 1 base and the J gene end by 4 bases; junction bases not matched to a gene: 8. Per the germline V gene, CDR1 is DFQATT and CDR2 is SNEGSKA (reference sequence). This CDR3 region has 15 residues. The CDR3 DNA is TGCAGTGCTAGAGGAGGACAGGGCTCGTTCTATGGCTACACCTTC. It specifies CSARGGQGSFYGYTF.

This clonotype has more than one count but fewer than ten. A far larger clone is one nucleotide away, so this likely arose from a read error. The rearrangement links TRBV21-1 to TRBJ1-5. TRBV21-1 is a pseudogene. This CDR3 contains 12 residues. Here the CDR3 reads CASSYSNQPQHF. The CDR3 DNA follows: TGTGCCAGCAGCTATAGCAATCAGCCCCAGCATTTT.

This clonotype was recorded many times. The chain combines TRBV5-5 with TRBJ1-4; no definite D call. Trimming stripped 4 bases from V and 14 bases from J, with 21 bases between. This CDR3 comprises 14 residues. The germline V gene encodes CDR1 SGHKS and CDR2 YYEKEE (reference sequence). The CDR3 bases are TGTGCCAGCAGCCCTGATTTCTTTGAGCCGCGTCTGTTTTTT. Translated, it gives CASSPDFFEPRLFF.

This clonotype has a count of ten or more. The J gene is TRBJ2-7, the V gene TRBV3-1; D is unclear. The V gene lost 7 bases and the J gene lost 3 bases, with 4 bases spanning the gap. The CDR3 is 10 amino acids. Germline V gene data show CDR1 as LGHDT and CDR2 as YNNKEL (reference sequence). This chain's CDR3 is CASIFYEQYF. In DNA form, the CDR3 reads TGTGCCAGCATATTCTACGAGCAGTACTTC.

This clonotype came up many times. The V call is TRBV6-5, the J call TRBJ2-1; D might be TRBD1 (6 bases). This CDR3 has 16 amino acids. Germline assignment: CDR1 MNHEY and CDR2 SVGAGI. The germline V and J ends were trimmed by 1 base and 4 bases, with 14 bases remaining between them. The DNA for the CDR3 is TGTGCCAGCAGTTACTTTTGGGCCAGGGGTTACAATGAGCAGTTCTTC. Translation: CASSYFWARGYNEQFF.

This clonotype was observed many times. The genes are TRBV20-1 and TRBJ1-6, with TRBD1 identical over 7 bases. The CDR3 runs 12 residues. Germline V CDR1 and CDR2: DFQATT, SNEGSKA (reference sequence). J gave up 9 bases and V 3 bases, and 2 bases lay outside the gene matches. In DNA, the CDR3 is TGCAGTGCTAGGGGACAGAGTTCACCCCTCCACTTT. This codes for CSARGQSSPLHF.

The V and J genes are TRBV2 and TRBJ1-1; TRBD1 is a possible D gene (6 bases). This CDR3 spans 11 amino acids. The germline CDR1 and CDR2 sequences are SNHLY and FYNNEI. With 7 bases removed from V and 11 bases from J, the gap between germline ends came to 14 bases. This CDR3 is CASTYQQGAFF. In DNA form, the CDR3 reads TGTGCCAGCACCTACCAGCAGGGGGCTTTCTTT.

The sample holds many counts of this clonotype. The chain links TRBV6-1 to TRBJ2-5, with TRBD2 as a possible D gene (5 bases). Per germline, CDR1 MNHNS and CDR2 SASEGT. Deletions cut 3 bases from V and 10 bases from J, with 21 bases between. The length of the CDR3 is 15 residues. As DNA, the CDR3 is TGTGCCAGCAGTGATGAGGGCGGAGCCACGTGGGACCAGTACTTC. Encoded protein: CASSDEGGATWDQYF.